This T cell receptor (delta chain) was sequenced in a study of γδ T cells in repeated Plasmodium falciparum infection. Study at large: Four controlled malaria infections with P. falciparum NF54 spanned about 640 days. Sampling occurred at baseline, pre-infection for selected infections, and 21 days post-infection. Whole-study results and caveats: Many TCRgamma sequences overlapped between individuals in stable Vgamma9/Vdelta2+ repertoires. Malian donors came from one small rural village, predominantly one ethnic group.

Trimming removed 0 bases from V and 9 bases from J, with 19 bases in between. The CDR3 runs 15 residues. Germline V gene lookup returns CDR1 GEAIGNYY and CDR2 EKD. Remarks on this clone: Its antigen is not known. TCRdb has a much larger clone's protein, which differs at residue 6 from the translation of this DNA, likely because of a read error; what is shown is the protein translated from the DNA.

TCRdb processed the multiplex PCR reads again with the CATT caller. The sample lists approximately 93,000 delta-chain clones; less than 1% were seen once. Vgamma9/Vdelta2+ and Vdelta2-negative gammadelta T cells were flow-sorted from PBMC for bulk sequencing. The rearrangement joins TRDV2 to TRDJ1; possible D gene TRDD3, 6 bases. The J gene comes from matching the DNA to germline here; TCRdb lacks it. The source is a pool of human donors (malaria-infected and uninfected, not separated). Sequenced input: gamma-delta T cells from blood. The CDR3 is CACDTSIQDTSQLIF. The CDR3 nucleotides are TGTGCCTGTGACACCTCGATCCAGGATACATCTCAACTCATCTTT.